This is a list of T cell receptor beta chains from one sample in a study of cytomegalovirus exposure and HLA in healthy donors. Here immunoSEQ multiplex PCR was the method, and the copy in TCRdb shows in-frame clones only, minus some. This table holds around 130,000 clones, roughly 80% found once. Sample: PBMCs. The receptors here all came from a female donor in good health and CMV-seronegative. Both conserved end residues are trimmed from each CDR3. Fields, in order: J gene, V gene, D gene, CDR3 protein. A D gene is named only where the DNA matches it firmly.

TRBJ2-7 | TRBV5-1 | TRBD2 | ASSAPYGDRGVPGEQY
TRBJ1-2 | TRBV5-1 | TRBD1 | ASSISGGGYYGYT
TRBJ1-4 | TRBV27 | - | ASSSSIAATNEKLF
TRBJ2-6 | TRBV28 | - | ASSFQGNSGANVLT
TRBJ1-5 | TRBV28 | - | ASVAGGSNQPQH
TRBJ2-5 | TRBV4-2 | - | ASSLVTQQETQY
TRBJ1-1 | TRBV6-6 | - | ATLGGEAF
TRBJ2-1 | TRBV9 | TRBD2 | ASSTGLAGIDEQF
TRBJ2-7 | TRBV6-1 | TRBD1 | ASSVSPGTGSYEQY
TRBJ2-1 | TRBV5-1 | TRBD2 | ASRMAGGNNEQF
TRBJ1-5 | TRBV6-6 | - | ASSYSGAYSNQPQH
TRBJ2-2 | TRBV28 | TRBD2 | ASGGGPGELF
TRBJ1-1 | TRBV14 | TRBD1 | ASSAIDRVGTEAF
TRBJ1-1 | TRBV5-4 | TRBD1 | ASSQGQGITEAF
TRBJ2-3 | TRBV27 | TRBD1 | ASRGYRGTDTQY
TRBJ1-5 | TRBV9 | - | ASSDLRTGGPQH
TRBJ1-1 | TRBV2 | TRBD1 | ASGDRVNTEAF
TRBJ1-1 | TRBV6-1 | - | ASRAGANTEAF
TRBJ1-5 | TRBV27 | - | ASSLGGARQPQH
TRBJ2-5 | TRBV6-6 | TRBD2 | ASSLDLAGAKETQY
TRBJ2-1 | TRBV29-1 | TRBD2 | SVGSSGGYNEQF
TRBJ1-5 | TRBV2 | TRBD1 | ASRYRGSSNQPQH
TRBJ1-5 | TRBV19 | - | ASSMTGGQPQH
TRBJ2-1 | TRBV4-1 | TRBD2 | ASSQSGAGGEQF
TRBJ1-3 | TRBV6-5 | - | ASSPGTDSGNTIY
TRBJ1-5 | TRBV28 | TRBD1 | ASRWWGTGIYSNQPQH
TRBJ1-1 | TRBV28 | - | ASSPGGGTAEAF
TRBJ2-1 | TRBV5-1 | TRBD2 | ASSPDSGREYNEQF
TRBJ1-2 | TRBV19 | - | ASRDSVNYGYT
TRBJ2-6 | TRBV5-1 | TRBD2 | ASSAENSGTISGANVLT
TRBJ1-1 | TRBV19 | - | ASSTGRTEAF
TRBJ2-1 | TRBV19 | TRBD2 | ASSIRLAGTEQL
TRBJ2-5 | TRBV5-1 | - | ASSLVSVGGRETQY